These 29 T cell receptor beta chains were sequenced from one sample in a study of CD8+CD57+ T cells in acquired aplastic anemia. Genomic DNA constituted the template upon which TCR beta VDJ and CDR3 profiling was performed. TCRdb called the reads again in MiXCR, with one record for every CDR3 protein. The data hold 150,000 to 200,000 distinct CDR3 sequences, with 64% observed a single time. The sequencing sample was made of sorted CD4+, CD8+, or CD8+CD57+ T cells (not recorded which) from PBMCs. The origin of the receptors is a human donor with severe aplastic anemia or a healthy control (not recorded which).

The V call is TRBV2, the J call TRBJ2-7; the D gene is possibly TRBD1 (6 bases). Trimming stripped 4 bases from V and 0 bases from J, with 13 bases between. The germline CDR1 and CDR2 sequences are SNHLY and FYNNEI. The length of the CDR3 is 15 residues. The CDR3 sequence is CASSVLQGISYEQYF. In nucleotides, the CDR3 is TGTGCCAGCAGTGTGCTTCAGGGGATCTCCTACGAGCAGTACTTC.

This clonotype has just a few counts. This chain joins TRBV19 and TRBJ2-2, with TRBD1 identical over 8 bases. V was pared by 6 bases and J by 1 base, with 7 bases of the junction left unmatched. This CDR3 is 16 amino acids long. Germline V gene lookup returns CDR1 LNHDA and CDR2 SQIVND (reference sequence). The CDR3 bases are TGTGCCAGTAGGATCCTCGGGACAGGGAACACCGGGGAGCTGTTTTTT. Residues: CASRILGTGNTGELFF.

The table lists this clonotype with a few counts. Germline and junction disagree at one end, which may indicate a read error. V gene TRBV7-2 combines with J gene TRBJ2-7; D possibly corresponds to TRBD2 (6 bases). Germline V gene lookup returns CDR1 SGHTA and CDR2 FQGNSA. This CDR3 is 13 amino acids long. CDR3: CASRLAASNEQYF. The CDR3 nucleotides read TGTGCCAGCAGGTTAGCGGCAAGCAACGAGCAGTACTTC. The full variable domain, rest sourced from reference TRBV7-2 and TRBJ2-7, is GAGVSQSPSNKVTEKGKDVELRCDPISGHTALYWYRQSLGQGLEFLIYFQGNSAPDKSGLPSDRFSAERTGGSVSTLTIQRTQQEDSAVYLCASRLAASNEQYFGPGTRLTVT.

The sample holds one count of this clonotype. Just one base apart from a much larger clone, this may be a read error. This is likely a read error, given that the CDR3 carries no conserved phenylalanine or tryptophan at its end. J is TRBJ2-7 and V is TRBV27, with D perhaps matching TRBD1 (6 bases). Deletions cut 0 bases from V and 3 bases from J, with 6 bases between. Germline V gene lookup returns CDR1 MNHEY and CDR2 SMNVEV (reference sequence). The CDR3 consists of 13 residues. The CDR3 protein is CASSLSTGYEQYL. The CDR3 DNA reads as TGTGCCAGCAGTTTATCGACAGGCTACGAGCAGTACCTC.

This clonotype was seen at least ten times. The gene calls are TRBV24-1 and TRBJ2-5, with 8 bases lining up with TRBD1. The CDR3 spans 14 residues. V lost 10 bases and J lost 5; bases outside the gene matches: 11. Germline V gene sequence: CDR1 KGHDR, CDR2 SFDVKD. This CDR3 reads CATISGTGFETQYF. The CDR3 nucleotides read TGTGCCACTATTTCCGGGACAGGTTTCGAGACCCAGTACTTC.

This clonotype was recorded at least ten times. The chain joins TRBV7-9 to TRBJ1-1; possible D gene TRBD1, 6 bases. CDR1 is SEHNR, CDR2 FQNEAQ, per germline (reference sequence). Trimming took off 3 bases at V and 12 bases at J, with 14 bases between the two ends. The CDR3 is 12 residues long. CDR3 protein: CASSFQDSQSFF. CDR3 nucleotides: TGTGCCAGCAGCTTTCAGGACAGCCAATCTTTCTTT.

The chain uses TRBV7-8 and TRBJ2-7; the D is unclear. CDR3 length: 12 residues. Trimming shortened V by 3 bases and J by 3 bases, and 6 bases separated the two germline ends. Looked up from germline, CDR1 is SGHVS and CDR2 is FQNEAQ. CDR3 amino acids: CASSFSFYEQYF. For the CDR3, the DNA is TGTGCCAGCAGCTTTAGCTTCTACGAGCAGTACTTC.

The chain recombines TRBV10-3 with TRBJ1-1; D possibly corresponds to TRBD1 (5 bases). With 1 base removed from V and 3 bases from J, the gap between germline ends came to 15 bases. The CDR3 is 16 amino acids. CDR1 is ENHRY, CDR2 SYGVKD, per germline. The CDR3 coding sequence is TGTGCCATCAGTGAGTTTATTGGGGCTGTGGACACTGAAGCTTTCTTT. Translation: CAISEFIGAVDTEAFF.

This clonotype was observed many times. The genes are TRBV6-6 and TRBJ2-7, with 8 positions matching TRBD1. Germline lookup yields CDR1 MNHNY and CDR2 SVGAGI (reference sequence). V shed 8 bases and J 2 bases; nucleotides not matched to a gene: 5. This CDR3 is 13 amino acids long. The CDR3 DNA reads as TGTGCCAGCCGGGACAGGAGTACCTACGAGCAGTACTTC. It encodes CASRDRSTYEQYF.

This clonotype was recorded only once. The gene calls are TRBV24-1 and TRBJ2-3; D possibly corresponds to TRBD2 (6 bases). Germline-derived CDR1 and CDR2 are KGHDR and SFDVKD. CDR3 length: 17 amino acids. Trimming took 0 bases from V and 0 from J, leaving 12 bases between them. The CDR3 sequence: CATSDLPGTPSTDTQYF. DNA for the CDR3: TGTGCCACCAGTGATTTGCCCGGGACTCCAAGCACAGATACGCAGTATTTT.

This clonotype was seen many times. A junction boundary mismatches the germline segment, possibly from a read error. The chain recombines TRBV7-7 with TRBJ2-3, with TRBD2 identical over 7 bases. Germline assignment: CDR1 SSHAT and CDR2 FNYEAQ (reference sequence). This CDR3 is 17 amino acids long. The CDR3 DNA reads as TGTGCTAGCAGCTTATTTTCTGCGGGGGAGGGGACAGATACGCAGTATTTT. Translating it yields CASSLFSAGEGTDTQYF.

This clonotype was detected ten times or more. The genes are TRBV7-8 and TRBJ1-1; D is ambiguous. The CDR3 totals 15 residues. CDR1 is SGHVS, CDR2 FQNEAQ, per germline. Trimming stripped 2 bases from V and 0 bases from J, with 10 bases between. The CDR3 nucleotides are TGTGCCAGCAGCTTACATACCGCGATGAACACTGAAGCTTTCTTT. Its protein is CASSLHTAMNTEAFF.

The rearrangement links TRBV10-3 to TRBJ2-7; no firm D call. This CDR3 region has 14 residues. V dropped 0 bases and J dropped 2 bases, with 8 bases sitting between them. Germline lookup yields CDR1 ENHRY and CDR2 SYGVKD. The CDR3 DNA reads TGTGCCATCAGTGAGTCGGCCGGGCCCTACGAGCAGTACTTC. Amino acid sequence: CAISESAGPYEQYF.

This chain uses TRBV7-9 with TRBJ2-2; D is unclear. The CDR3 sequence is 15 residues long. V lost 0 bases to trimming and J lost 4 bases, with 9 bases between them. The germline V gene has CDR1 SEHNR and CDR2 FQNEAQ (reference sequence). CDR3 region: CASSLASRGTGELFF. In nucleotides, the CDR3 is TGTGCCAGCAGCTTAGCGTCCCGAGGCACCGGGGAGCTGTTTTTT.

This chain uses TRBV12-3 or TRBV12-4 with TRBJ2-7; 8 bases map to TRBD2. With 3 bases clipped from V and 5 bases from J, the junction kept 6 bases outside the gene matches. The CDR3 totals 14 residues. The CDR3 nucleotides are TGTGCCAGCAGTTTCGGGGGGGCAGGGGACGAGCAGTACTTC. Protein: CASSFGGAGDEQYF.

The V call is TRBV2, the J call TRBJ2-1; 14 nucleotides match TRBD2. CDR3 length: 19 amino acids. The V segment lost 6 bases and the J segment 8 bases; nucleotides outside the gene matches: 18. CDR1 is SNHLY, CDR2 FYNNEI, per germline. DNA of the CDR3: TGTGCCAGCAGAAAGAACCTCCCGGGACTAGCGGGGGAAGGGGATGAGCAGTTCTTC. It translates to CASRKNLPGLAGEGDEQFF.

This CDR3 is CASSPGWDRRGNEQFF. CDR3 nucleotides: TGTGCCAGCAGCCCCGGATGGGACAGGAGAGGAAATGAGCAGTTCTTC. V gene TRBV7-3 combines with J gene TRBJ2-1, with 8 bases that match TRBD1. The CDR3 is 16 amino acids. Germline V gene lookup returns CDR1 SGHTA and CDR2 FQGTGA. V was clipped by 5 bases and J by 7 bases; unmatched bases: 13.

This chain uses TRBV13 with TRBJ1-2; 7 bases fit TRBD1. The CDR3 has 15 amino acids. Germline CDR1 and CDR2: PRHDT and FYEKMQ (reference sequence). V lost 6 bases, J lost 0 bases, and 7 bases stayed unmatched. CDR3 nucleotides: TGTGCCAGCAGTGGGCAAGGGACAGCTAACTATGGCTACACCTTC. It specifies CASSGQGTANYGYTF.

The CDR3 sequence: CASREASAYNEQFF. CDR3 in DNA: TGTGCCAGCAGGGAGGCGTCAGCTTACAATGAGCAGTTCTTC. This chain uses TRBV2 with TRBJ2-1, with TRBD2 as a possible D gene (5 bases). Per the germline V gene, CDR1 is SNHLY and CDR2 is FYNNEI. V was pared by 6 bases and J by 4 bases, with 13 bases between. This CDR3 comprises 14 residues.

Many counts were recorded for this clonotype. The chain has TRBV7-2 and TRBJ2-3; the D is unclear. V was pared by 5 bases and J by 0 bases, with 0 bases between. Germline V gene data show CDR1 as SGHTA and CDR2 as FQGNSA. CDR3 length equals 11 residues. The CDR3, as DNA: TGTGCCAGCAGCAGCACAGATACGCAGTATTTT. It translates to CASSSTDTQYF.

The sample holds many counts of this clonotype. The gene calls are TRBV11-2 and TRBJ1-1; no clear D gene. Germline CDR1 and CDR2: SGHAT and FQNNGV. The CDR3 extends over 16 amino acids. With 0 bases removed from V and 0 bases from J, the gap between germline ends came to 11 bases. The CDR3 nucleotides are TGTGCCAGCAGCTTAGATCACTCGTTCATGAACACTGAAGCTTTCTTT. Translated: CASSLDHSFMNTEAFF. The whole variable domain, filled in from reference TRBV11-2 and TRBJ1-1, reads EAGVAQSPRYKIIEKRQSVAFWCNPISGHATLYWYQQILGQGPKLLIQFQNNGVVDDSQLPKDRFSAERLKGVDSTLKIQPAKLEDSAVYLCASSLDHSFMNTEAFFGQGTRLTVV.

Points on this clonotype: The CDR3 end shows no conserved phenylalanine or tryptophan, and so a read error is likely. The V and J genes are TRBV5-4 and TRBJ2-7; 8 bases map to TRBD1. The V segment lost 2 bases and the J segment 5 bases; nucleotides outside the gene matches: 3. Germline V gives CDR1 SGHNT, CDR2 YYREEE (reference sequence). The CDR3 is 13 amino acids. In DNA form, the CDR3 reads TGTGCCAGCAGCTTTGACAGGGGACACGAGCAGTACCTC. Its protein product is CASSFDRGHEQYL.

The J gene is TRBJ1-2, the V gene TRBV5-6; 7 nucleotides match TRBD1. This CDR3 region has 14 residues. After removal of 6 bases from V and 8 bases from J, the junction contained 13 bases not matched to a gene. In germline, CDR1 is SGHDT, CDR2 YYEEEE. The CDR3 DNA sequence: TGTGCCAGCAACCCCCCCGGGACAGTGGGAGGCTACACCTTC. This translates into CASNPPGTVGGYTF.

This rearrangement joins TRBV20-1 to TRBJ2-3; D remains ambiguous. Germline CDR1 is DFQATT and CDR2 is SNEGSKA (reference sequence). The V end lost 6 bases, the J end lost 2 bases, and 18 bases lay between the germline ends. The CDR3 has 15 amino acids. CDR3 residues: CSATLRGRPTDTQYF. CDR3 bases: TGCAGTGCGACACTCCGTGGGCGACCCACAGATACGCAGTATTTT.

This chain joins TRBV7-9 and TRBJ2-7; D remains unclear. V dropped 5 bases and J dropped 3 bases, with 8 bases sitting between them. The CDR3 loop spans 12 amino acids. The germline gives CDR1 SEHNR, CDR2 FQNEAQ (reference sequence). The CDR3 bases are TGTGCCAGCAGCCAAATATTCTACGAGCAGTACTTC. Translation: CASSQIFYEQYF.

The gene calls are TRBV7-9 and TRBJ2-7, with 7 bases fitting TRBD1. The CDR3 runs to 16 residues. V shed 5 bases and J 1 base; nucleotides not matched to a gene: 11. Looked up from germline, CDR1 is SEHNR and CDR2 is FQNEAQ (reference sequence). The DNA of the CDR3 is TGTGCCAGCAGCCCCCACTACAGGGGCGATTCCTACGAGCAGTACTTC. Translation gives CASSPHYRGDSYEQYF.

The chain employs TRBV7-8 and TRBJ2-7, with 10 bases identical to TRBD1. This CDR3 has 15 residues. Trimming removed 4 bases from V and 1 base from J; junction bases left unmatched: 4. Germline lookup yields CDR1 SGHVS and CDR2 FQNEAQ. The CDR3: CASSSGTGVSYEQYF. In DNA form, the CDR3 reads TGTGCCAGCAGCTCCGGGACAGGGGTTTCCTACGAGCAGTACTTC.

There are a few counts of this clonotype. The chain uses TRBV6-5 and TRBJ2-7; possibly TRBD1 or TRBD2 for D (5 bases each). This CDR3 is 12 amino acids long. V was pared by 5 bases and J by 2 bases, with 7 bases between. Germline V lookup: CDR1 MNHEY, CDR2 SVGAGI. CDR3 coding DNA: TGTGCCAGCAGTACGGGACCCTACGAGCAGTACTTC. It specifies CASSTGPYEQYF.

This clonotype was seen at least ten times. CDR3 in amino acids: CASSQWTGVNTEAFF. CDR3 DNA sequence: TGTGCCAGCAGCCAATGGACAGGGGTGAACACTGAAGCTTTCTTT. This chain links TRBV14 with TRBJ1-1; TRBD1 matches at 9 bases. The V gene's germline CDR1 is SGHDN and CDR2 FVKESK. With 2 bases clipped from V and 0 bases from J, the junction kept 1 base outside the gene matches. This CDR3 comprises 15 residues.